Given below is one T cell receptor (beta chain) in context. This record comes from a study of blood T cell repertoires in COVID-19. Study-wide background: T cells, B-cell-depleted T cells, or PBMCs provided the cDNA or gDNA that served as material.

In the original workflow: Nucleated cell counts were estimated from reference gene primer amplification. The repertoire was sequenced with immunoSEQ multiplex PCR; TCRdb's copy has only in-frame clones and lacks some. V and J calls and clone size are copied from that table; D and trimming were computed from the DNA. The sample lists about 280,000 clones, more than 75% seen once, with roughly 2% in the top ten. V shed 0 bases and J shed 3 bases, with 4 bases lying between them. The CDR3 runs 13 residues. Germline V CDR1 and CDR2: SGHNT, YYREEE (reference sequence). The sample consisted of PBMCs or T cells enriched from blood (not recorded which). This rearrangement joins TRBV5-4 to TRBJ1-3, with D uncertain. This sequence was found in a woman aged 55-70 years in a cohort exposed to, infected with or recovered from COVID-19 (not recorded which). The CDR3 nucleotides are TGTGCCAGCAGCTTGGGAGTTGGAAACACCATATATTTT. It specifies CASSLGVGNTIYF.